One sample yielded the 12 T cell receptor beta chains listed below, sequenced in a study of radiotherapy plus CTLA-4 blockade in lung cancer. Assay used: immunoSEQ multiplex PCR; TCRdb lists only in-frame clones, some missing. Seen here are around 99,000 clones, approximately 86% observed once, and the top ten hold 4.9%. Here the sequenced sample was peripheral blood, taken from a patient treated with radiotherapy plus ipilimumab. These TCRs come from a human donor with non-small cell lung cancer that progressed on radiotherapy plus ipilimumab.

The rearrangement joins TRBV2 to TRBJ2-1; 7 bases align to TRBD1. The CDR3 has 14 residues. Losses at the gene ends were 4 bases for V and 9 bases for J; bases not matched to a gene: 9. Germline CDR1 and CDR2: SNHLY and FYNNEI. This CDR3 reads CASSAEGALGEQFF. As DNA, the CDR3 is TGTGCCAGCAGTGCCGAGGGGGCCCTTGGTGAGCAGTTCTTC.

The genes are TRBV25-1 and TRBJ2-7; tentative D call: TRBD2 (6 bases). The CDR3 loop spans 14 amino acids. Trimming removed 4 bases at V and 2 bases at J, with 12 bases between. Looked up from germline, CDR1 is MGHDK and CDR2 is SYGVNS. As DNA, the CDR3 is TGTGCCAGCAGTGCGGGGGAAGGCACCTACGAGCAGTACTTC. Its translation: CASSAGEGTYEQYF.

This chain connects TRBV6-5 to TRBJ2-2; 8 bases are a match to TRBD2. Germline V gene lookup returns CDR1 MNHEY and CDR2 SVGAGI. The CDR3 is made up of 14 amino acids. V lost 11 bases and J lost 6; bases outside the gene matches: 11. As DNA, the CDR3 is TGTGCCTCCGGGGGGGGGCGCTTCTCCGGGGAGCTGTTTTTT. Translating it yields CASGGGRFSGELFF.

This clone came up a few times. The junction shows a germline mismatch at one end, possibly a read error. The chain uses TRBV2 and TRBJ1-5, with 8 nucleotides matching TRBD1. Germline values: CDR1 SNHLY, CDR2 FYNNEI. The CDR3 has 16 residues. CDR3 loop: CASSEGQGGSNQPQHF. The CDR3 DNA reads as TGTGCCAGCAGCGAAGGACAGGGCGGTAGCAATCAGCCCCAGCATTTT.

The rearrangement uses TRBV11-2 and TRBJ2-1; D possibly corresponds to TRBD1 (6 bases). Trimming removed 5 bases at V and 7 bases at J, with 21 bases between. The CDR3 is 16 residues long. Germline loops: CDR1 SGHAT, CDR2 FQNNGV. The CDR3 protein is CASSEGGLRPLNEQFF. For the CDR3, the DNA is TGTGCCAGCAGCGAAGGGGGTCTTCGCCCTTTGAATGAGCAGTTCTTC.

CDR3 in amino acids: CASSLEGQAGETQYF. CDR3 DNA: TGTGCCAGCAGCTTAGAAGGCCAGGCAGGAGAGACCCAGTACTTC. The chain recombines TRBV7-9 with TRBJ2-5; D unresolved. The ends were cut back, 1 base at V and 4 bases at J, with 13 bases in the middle. CDR1 is SEHNR, CDR2 FQNEAQ, per germline (reference sequence). This CDR3 region has 15 residues. The whole variable domain, filled in from reference TRBV7-9 and TRBJ2-5, reads DTGVSQNPRHKITKRGQNVTFRCDPISEHNRLYWYRQTLGQGPEFLTYFQNEAQLEKSRLLSDRFSAERPKGSFSTLEIQRTEQGDSAMYLCASSLEGQAGETQYFGPGTRLLVL.

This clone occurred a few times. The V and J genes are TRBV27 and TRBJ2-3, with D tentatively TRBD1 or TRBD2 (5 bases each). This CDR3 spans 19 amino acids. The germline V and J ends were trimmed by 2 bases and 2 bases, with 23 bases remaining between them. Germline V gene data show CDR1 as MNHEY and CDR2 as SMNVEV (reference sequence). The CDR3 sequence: CASSLRDPDRRRLTDTQYF. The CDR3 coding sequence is TGTGCCAGCAGTTTAAGGGACCCCGATAGGCGCCGACTCACAGATACGCAGTATTTT.

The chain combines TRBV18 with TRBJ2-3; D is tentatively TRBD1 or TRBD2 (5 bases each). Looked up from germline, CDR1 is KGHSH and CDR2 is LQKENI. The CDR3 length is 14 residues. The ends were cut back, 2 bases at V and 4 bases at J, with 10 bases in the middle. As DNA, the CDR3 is TGTGCCAGCTCACCAATTAGGGGACCAGATACGCAGTATTTT. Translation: CASSPIRGPDTQYF.

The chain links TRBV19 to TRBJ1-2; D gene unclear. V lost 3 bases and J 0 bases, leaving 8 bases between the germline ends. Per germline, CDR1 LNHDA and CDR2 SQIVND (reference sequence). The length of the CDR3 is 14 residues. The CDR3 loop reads CASSIERSNYGYTF. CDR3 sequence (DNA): TGTGCCAGTAGTATTGAGAGGTCTAACTATGGCTACACCTTC.

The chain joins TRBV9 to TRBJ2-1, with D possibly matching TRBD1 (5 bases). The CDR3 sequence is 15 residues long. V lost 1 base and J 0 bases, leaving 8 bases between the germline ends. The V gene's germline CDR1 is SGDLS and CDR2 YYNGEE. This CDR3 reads CASSVQGSSYNEQFF. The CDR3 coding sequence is TGTGCCAGCAGCGTACAGGGTAGCTCCTACAATGAGCAGTTCTTC.

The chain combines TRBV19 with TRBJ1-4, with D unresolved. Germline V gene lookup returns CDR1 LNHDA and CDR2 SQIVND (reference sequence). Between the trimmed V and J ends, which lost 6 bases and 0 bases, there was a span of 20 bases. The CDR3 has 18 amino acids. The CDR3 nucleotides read TGTGCCAGTAGCAACCGAGGGATCAGGCCGGCAACTAATGAAAAACTGTTTTTT. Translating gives CASSNRGIRPATNEKLFF.

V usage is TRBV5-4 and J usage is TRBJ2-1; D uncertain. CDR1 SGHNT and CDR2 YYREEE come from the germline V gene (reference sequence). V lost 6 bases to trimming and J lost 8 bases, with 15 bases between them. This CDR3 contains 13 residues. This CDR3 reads CASNHPGLDEQFF. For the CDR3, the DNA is TGTGCCAGCAATCACCCCGGTTTGGATGAGCAGTTCTTC.